This TCR beta chain emerged from a study of T cells after yellow fever vaccination. This CDR3 is built from 12 residues. CDR1 is ENHRY, CDR2 SYGVKD, per germline. Trimming took 3 bases from V and 10 from J, leaving 7 bases between them. One entry per CDR3 protein, called by TCRdb with MiXCR from the 5' RACE reads. The sample has a few hundred thousand distinct CDR3 sequences, about 19% seen once. The input for sequencing was PBMCs, taken 15 days after the yellow fever booster vaccination. The chain links TRBV10-3 to TRBJ1-6; D unresolved. This clonotype was sampled from a man aged 25 to 40 who received the YFV17D yellow fever vaccine. In nucleotides, the CDR3 is TGTGCCATCAGTGAAGGCGGGTCACCCCTCCACTTT. Translation: CAISEGGSPLHF.